This T cell receptor (beta chain) was recovered during a study of post-analysis software for immune sequencing data. About the study: Some patients lacked subtype; others had relapsing-remitting, secondary progressive or progressive-relapsing disease.

Whole-study findings and limits: Controls had lower frequencies than patients of about five TRBV segments, which included TRBV5-6, TRBV5-1 and TRBV20-1. Patients with multiple sclerosis recorded significantly lower normalized Chao1 diversity than controls, the study found.

Of note for this clonotype: Its antigen is unidentified.

The CDR3 loop spans 14 amino acids. From germline, CDR1 is SGDLS and CDR2 YYNGEE. Each TCR beta cDNA library carried unique molecular identifiers. MiXCR, run by TCRdb on the PCR reads, gives a single entry per CDR3 protein. Among 700,000 to 900,000 distinct CDR3 sequences listed, around 45% were seen once. This receptor was identified in a girl between 10 and 17 years old with multiple sclerosis. Material for sequencing was blood. V gene TRBV9 combines with J gene TRBJ2-4, with TRBD1 matching 11 bases. The last part of the DNA fits TRBJ2-7 better; the J call may be wrong. The CDR3 coding sequence is TGTGCCAGCAGCTCAGGACAGGGGGCACCCGAGCAGTACTTC. This codes for CASSSGQGAPEQYF.